This T cell receptor (beta chain) was profiled in a study of beta chain features in type 1 diabetes. The overall study: Across every sample, approximately 110,000,000 sorted cells were examined in total. Study observations and caveats: In every one of the four CD4+ subsets, TCRB CDR3s were moderately but significantly shorter in Type 1 diabetes patients.

CDR1 and CDR2 from the germline V gene are GTSNPN and SVGIG (reference sequence). The CDR3 sequence is 12 residues long. V was shortened by 5 bases and J by 4 bases, with 11 bases between the two germline ends. For this clone: Its target is unknown.

Every single donor gave one heparinised blood draw, and these averaged roughly 100 mL. The sequenced template was cDNA made from the entire isolated RNA. Roughly 3.6 million reads were obtained on average from naive, central memory and regulatory T cell samples. This table comes from immunoSEQ multiplex PCR, and its TCRdb copy is limited to in-frame clones, with some not included. The data contain around 400,000 clones, roughly 12% of them singletons. The sequencing sample was made of naive CD4+ T cells from blood. The sequence was obtained from a man younger than 35 in good health. The J gene is TRBJ1-2, the V gene TRBV30; D unresolved. CDR3 sequence: CAWGTGIYGYTF. CDR3 sequence (DNA): TGTGCCTGGGGAACGGGAATCTATGGCTACACCTTC.